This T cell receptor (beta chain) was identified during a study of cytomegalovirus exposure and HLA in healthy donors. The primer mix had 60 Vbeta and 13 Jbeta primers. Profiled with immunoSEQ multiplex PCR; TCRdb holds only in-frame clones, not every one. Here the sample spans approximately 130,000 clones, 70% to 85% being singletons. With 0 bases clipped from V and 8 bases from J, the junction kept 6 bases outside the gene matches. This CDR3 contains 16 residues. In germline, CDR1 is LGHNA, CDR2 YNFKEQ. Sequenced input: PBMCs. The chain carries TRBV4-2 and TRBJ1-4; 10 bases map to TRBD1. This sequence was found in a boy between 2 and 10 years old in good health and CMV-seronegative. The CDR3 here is CASSQDPGTGDEKLFF. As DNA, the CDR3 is TGTGCCAGCAGCCAAGATCCAGGGACAGGGGACGAAAAACTGTTTTTT.